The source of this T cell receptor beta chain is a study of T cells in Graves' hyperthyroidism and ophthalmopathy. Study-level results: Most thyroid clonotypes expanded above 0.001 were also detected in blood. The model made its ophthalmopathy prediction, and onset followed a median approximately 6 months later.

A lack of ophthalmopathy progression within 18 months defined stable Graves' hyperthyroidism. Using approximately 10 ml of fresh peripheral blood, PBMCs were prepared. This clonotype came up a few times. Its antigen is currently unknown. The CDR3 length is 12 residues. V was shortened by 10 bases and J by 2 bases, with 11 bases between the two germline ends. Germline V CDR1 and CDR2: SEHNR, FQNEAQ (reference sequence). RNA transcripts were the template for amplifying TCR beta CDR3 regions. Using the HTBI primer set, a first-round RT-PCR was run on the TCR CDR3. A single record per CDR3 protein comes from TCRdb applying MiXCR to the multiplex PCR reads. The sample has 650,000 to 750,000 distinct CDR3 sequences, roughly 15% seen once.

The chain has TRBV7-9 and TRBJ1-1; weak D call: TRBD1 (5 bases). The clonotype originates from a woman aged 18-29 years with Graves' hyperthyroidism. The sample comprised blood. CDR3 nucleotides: TGTGCCACCCAAGGGGCTAACACTGAAGCTTTCTTT. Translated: CATQGANTEAFF.